This is a list of T cell receptor beta chains from one sample in a study of shared clonotypes between healthy human individuals. Profiled with immunoSEQ multiplex PCR; TCRdb holds only in-frame clones, not every one. The table shows approximately 1,500,000 clones, with about 96% occurring only once. Material: naive CD4+ T cells sorted from blood. The origin of the receptors is a man aged 25-40 years in good health. The CDR3 runs from the conserved cysteine through the conserved F or W. A D gene is named only where the DNA matches it firmly. The size field is filled for only some rows; it gives once, few, many or a size class.

clone_size	v_call	d_call	j_call	cdr3_length	cdr3_aa	cdr3_nt
-	TRBV6-6	-	TRBJ1-2	14	CASSRNTGAYGYTF	TGTGCCAGCAGTCGAAACACCGGGGCCTATGGCTACACCTTC
-	TRBV7-9	-	TRBJ1-1	17	CASSLGLPPGIVVEAFF	TGTGCCAGCAGCCTAGGACTCCCGCCGGGGATAGTGGTAGAAGCTTTCTTT
-	TRBV9	TRBD1	TRBJ2-1	18	CASSVGQGFGEGLTEQFF	TGTGCCAGCAGCGTGGGACAGGGGTTTGGGGAGGGCCTGACCGAGCAGTTCTTC
-	TRBV7-8	-	TRBJ2-7	12	CASSRNSYEQYF	TGTGCCAGCAGCAGAAATTCCTACGAGCAGTACTTC
-	TRBV4-1	-	TRBJ2-2	16	CASSQDEGGHTGELFF	TGCGCCAGCAGCCAAGATGAAGGCGGACACACCGGGGAGCTGTTTTTT
-	TRBV29-1	-	TRBJ2-5	12	CSVRQGQETQYF	TGCAGCGTCCGTCAGGGCCAAGAGACCCAGTACTTC
-	TRBV13	-	TRBJ1-2	15	CASSLGRQGIVGYTF	TGTGCCAGCAGCTTAGGCCGGCAGGGAATTGTCGGCTACACCTTC
-	TRBV18	-	TRBJ2-5	14	CASSPLSGVETQYF	TGTGCCAGCTCACCCCTGTCGGGGGTAGAGACCCAGTACTTC
-	TRBV11-2	-	TRBJ1-5	18	CASSSRDQGNYSNQPQHF	TGTGCCAGCAGCTCTAGGGACCAGGGGAACTATAGCAATCAGCCCCAGCATTTT
-	TRBV18	TRBD2	TRBJ2-7	18	CASSRDHGGLAGSYEQYF	TGTGCCAGCTCACGAGACCACGGTGGGCTAGCGGGTTCCTACGAGCAGTACTTC
-	TRBV6-1	-	TRBJ2-7	10	CASREYEQYF	TGTGCCAGCAGGGAATACGAGCAGTACTTC
once	TRBV5-4	TRBD1	TRBJ2-7	14	CASRRTGEINEQYF	TGTGCCAGCAGGAGGACAGGGGAAATCAACGAGCAGTACTTC
-	TRBV19	-	TRBJ1-1	14	CASSIRWGNTEAFF	TGTGCCAGTAGTATTAGGTGGGGGAACACTGAAGCTTTCTTT
-	TRBV11-3	-	TRBJ2-3	14	CASSLLGRTDTQYF	TGTGCCAGCAGCTTACTCGGCAGGACCGATACGCAGTATTTT
-	TRBV5-1	-	TRBJ2-3	15	CASSFGGRSTDTQYF	TGCGCCAGCAGCTTCGGCGGCCGTAGCACAGATACGCAGTATTTT
-	TRBV6-1	-	TRBJ1-3	17	CASSERRQAFLGNTIYF	TGTGCCAGCAGTGAAAGGAGGCAGGCTTTCCTTGGAAACACCATATATTTT
-	TRBV9	TRBD1	TRBJ2-5	14	CASNRQGAQETQYF	TGTGCCAGCAACCGCCAGGGGGCTCAAGAGACCCAGTACTTC
-	TRBV11-2	-	TRBJ2-7	13	CASSSRDLDEQYF	TGTGCCAGCAGCTCCAGGGACCTCGACGAGCAGTACTTC
-	TRBV18	-	TRBJ1-4	13	CASSSQVNEKLFF	TGTGCCAGCTCATCGCAAGTTAATGAAAAACTGTTTTTT
-	TRBV6-5	-	TRBJ1-5	15	CASRPLSLVNQPQHF	TGTGCCAGCAGGCCTCTAAGTCTGGTCAATCAGCCCCAGCATTTT
-	TRBV18	-	TRBJ2-1	14	CASSPAGAYNEQFF	TGTGCCAGCTCACCGGCTGGGGCATACAATGAGCAGTTCTTC
-	TRBV9	-	TRBJ2-1	13	CASSVSTYNEQFF	TGTGCCAGCAGCGTATCGACCTACAATGAGCAGTTCTTC
-	TRBV4-3	TRBD2	TRBJ2-1	17	CASSPKLGLAVGNEQFF	TGCGCCAGCAGCCCAAAGTTAGGACTAGCGGTTGGTAATGAGCAGTTCTTC
-	TRBV7-9	-	TRBJ1-2	13	CASSNTGRHGYTF	TGTGCCAGCAGTAATACAGGGAGGCATGGCTACACCTTC
-	TRBV6-5	-	TRBJ2-1	14	CASSSRGGNNEQFF	TGTGCCAGCAGCTCAAGAGGGGGGAACAATGAGCAGTTCTTC
-	TRBV27	-	TRBJ2-6	14	CASSKRGGANVLTF	TGTGCCAGCAGCAAACGGGGTGGGGCCAACGTCCTGACTTTC
-	TRBV15	TRBD1	TRBJ2-7	16	CATSRVTGTGGNEQYF	TGTGCCACCAGCAGAGTCACCGGGACAGGGGGCAACGAGCAGTACTTC
-	TRBV4-3	-	TRBJ1-1	18	CASSQDKVKSAGNTEAFF	TGCGCCAGCAGCCAAGATAAAGTAAAATCGGCGGGGAACACTGAAGCTTTCTTT
-	TRBV25-1	-	TRBJ2-7	14	CASSDPGRLGEQYF	TGTGCCAGCAGCGATCCGGGGAGATTAGGCGAGCAGTACTTC
-	TRBV14	-	TRBJ2-5	12	CASSRTPKTQYF	TGTGCCAGCAGCCGAACTCCAAAGACCCAGTACTTC
-	TRBV5-4	-	TRBJ2-5	13	CASSSTGLKTQYF	TGTGCCAGCAGCTCAACAGGGTTGAAGACCCAGTACTTC
-	TRBV5-4	TRBD2	TRBJ2-1	15	CASSLRLAGANEQFF	TGTGCCAGCAGCTTAAGACTAGCGGGAGCAAATGAGCAGTTCTTC
-	TRBV5-4	TRBD2	TRBJ2-7	17	CASSPSLRLARSYEQYF	TGTGCCAGCAGCCCGAGCCTCCGACTAGCGCGTTCCTACGAGCAGTACTTC
-	TRBV7-3	-	TRBJ2-5	13	CASSPRGWETQYF	TGTGCCAGCAGCCCCCGGGGGTGGGAGACCCAGTACTTC
-	TRBV28	TRBD1	TRBJ1-5	14	CASSLQGAPQPQHF	TGTGCCAGCAGTTTACAGGGGGCGCCCCAGCCCCAGCATTTT
few	TRBV5-1	TRBD2	TRBJ2-7	15	CASSLGLAGDYEQYF	TGCGCCAGCAGCTTGGGACTAGCGGGAGACTACGAGCAGTACTTC
-	TRBV28	-	TRBJ1-5	14	CASKRADSNQPQHF	TGTGCCAGCAAGAGAGCGGACAGCAATCAGCCCCAGCATTTT
-	TRBV18	-	TRBJ2-3	19	CASSPRGLAHRMSTDTQYF	TGTGCCAGCTCACCACGGGGGCTAGCGCATCGCATGAGCACAGATACGCAGTATTTT
-	TRBV5-1	-	TRBJ1-1	14	CASSYGWGNTEAFF	TGCGCCAGCAGCTACGGGTGGGGAAACACTGAAGCTTTCTTT
-	TRBV11-3	TRBD2	TRBJ2-1	18	CASSSSPFSGSAYNEQFF	TGTGCCAGCAGCTCCTCCCCATTTAGCGGGAGCGCCTACAATGAGCAGTTCTTC
-	TRBV4-1	TRBD1	TRBJ2-7	14	CASSRPTGENEQYF	TGCGCCAGCAGCCGCCCGACAGGGGAGAACGAGCAGTACTTC
-	TRBV9	-	TRBJ2-1	16	CASSVEGRSSYNEQFF	TGTGCCAGCAGCGTAGAGGGACGTAGCTCCTACAATGAGCAGTTCTTC
-	TRBV28	-	TRBJ2-3	16	CASSFPAGRGTDTQYF	TGTGCCAGCAGTTTCCCGGCAGGCAGGGGCACAGATACGCAGTATTTT
once	TRBV28	-	TRBJ2-7	12	CASSLGGYEQYF	TGTGCCAGCAGTTTGGGTGGCTACGAGCAGTACTTC
-	TRBV11-2	-	TRBJ1-1	17	CASSLVKSRGPRTEAFF	TGTGCCAGCAGCTTAGTTAAAAGCCGGGGCCCCCGGACTGAAGCTTTCTTT
-	TRBV19	TRBD1	TRBJ2-1	15	CASSNRDRGFDEQFF	TGTGCCAGTAGTAACCGGGACAGGGGGTTCGATGAGCAGTTCTTC
-	TRBV11-2	TRBD1	TRBJ2-7	15	CASSLAPGQGYEQYF	TGTGCCAGCAGCTTAGCACCGGGACAGGGGTACGAGCAGTACTTC
-	TRBV11-2	-	TRBJ2-2	14	CASIEGRYTGELFF	TGTGCCAGCATCGAAGGGCGGTACACCGGGGAGCTGTTTTTT
once	TRBV7-3	-	TRBJ2-2	14	CASSIRVNTGELFF	TGTGCCAGCAGCATCCGGGTCAACACCGGGGAGCTGTTTTTT
-	TRBV5-4	TRBD2	TRBJ2-1	16	CASSPGGLAGFSEQFF	TGTGCCAGCAGCCCGGGAGGACTAGCGGGATTCAGTGAGCAGTTCTTC
-	TRBV7-6	-	TRBJ2-1	16	CASSLGGGIGFGEQFF	TGTGCCAGCAGCTTAGGCGGCGGGATCGGTTTTGGTGAGCAGTTCTTC
-	TRBV28	TRBD1	TRBJ2-7	16	CASSPGDRSSAYEQYF	TGTGCCAGCAGTCCTGGGGACAGGTCGAGTGCGTACGAGCAGTACTTC
-	TRBV30	-	TRBJ1-3	15	CAWSVRRRAGNTIYF	TGTGCCTGGAGTGTACGTCGCAGGGCTGGAAACACCATATATTTT
once	TRBV19	-	TRBJ2-7	13	CASSRTGLYEQYF	TGTGCCAGTAGTCGTACAGGACTGTACGAGCAGTACTTC
-	TRBV6-5	-	TRBJ1-1	14	CASRPGVGWTEAFF	TGTGCCAGCAGACCGGGGGTGGGGTGGACTGAAGCTTTCTTT
once	TRBV27	-	TRBJ1-3	15	CASSLFPGSGNTIYF	TGTGCCAGCAGTTTATTTCCAGGCTCTGGAAACACCATATATTTT
-	TRBV6-6	TRBD2	TRBJ2-5	13	CASSPGRGETQYF	TGTGCCAGCAGCCCCGGGAGGGGGGAGACCCAGTACTTC
-	TRBV2	-	TRBJ2-7	11	CASTDRYEQYF	TGTGCCAGCACGGACCGCTACGAGCAGTACTTC
few	TRBV6-1	-	TRBJ2-7	14	CASSEAGSSYEQYF	TGTGCCAGCAGTGAAGCTGGTAGCTCCTACGAGCAGTACTTC
few	TRBV6-1	-	TRBJ1-2	13	CASSELINYGYTF	TGTGCCAGCAGTGAGCTCATCAACTATGGCTACACCTTC